This is a list of T cell receptor beta chains from one sample in a study of monozygotic twins with inflammatory bowel disease. Reanalyzing the 5' RACE reads, TCRdb keeps one entry per CDR3 protein, without DNA. This sample contains 440,000 or so distinct CDR3 sequences. The sample consisted of blood. All receptors derive from a human donor with ulcerative colitis or Crohn's disease, or a healthy co-twin of an affected twin (not recorded which). Both conserved end residues are part of each CDR3.

TRBJ1-2 | 15 | TRBV24-1 | CATSDPRTGNYGYTF
TRBJ2-3 | 16 | TRBV29-1 | CSVEDRGGRGTDTQYF
TRBJ1-5 | 15 | TRBV6-1 | CASSGTGGYNQPQHF
TRBJ1-4 | 18 | TRBV5-4 | CASSEGNTPISTNEKLFF
TRBJ1-2 | 14 | TRBV6-2/TRBV6-3 | CASSYSSNNYGYTF
TRBJ2-3 | 14 | TRBV6-2/TRBV6-3 | CASSWGDGTDTQYF
TRBJ2-2 | 16 | TRBV7-6 | CASSLRTGGDTGELFF
TRBJ1-3 | 15 | TRBV6-5 | CASSYSGSTGNTIYF
TRBJ2-7 | 13 | TRBV12-3/TRBV12-4 | CASSLGTTYEQYF
TRBJ2-3 | 15 | TRBV7-2 | CASSPRGSNADTQYF
TRBJ2-3 | 12 | TRBV6-6 | CASSPLSDTQYF
TRBJ2-5 | 13 | TRBV20-1 | CSAREVQRETQYF
TRBJ2-1 | 16 | TRBV18 | CASSPVLGSVPNEQFF
TRBJ2-7 | 14 | TRBV2 | CASKNQGRPYEQYF
TRBJ1-1 | 11 | TRBV20-1 | CSAPDRYEAFF
TRBJ2-5 | 13 | TRBV7-9 | CASSFAGSETQYF
TRBJ1-6 | 15 | TRBV4-2 | CASSQDRVENSPLHF
TRBJ2-2 | 16 | TRBV14 | CASSKHKTASTGELFF
TRBJ2-5 | 12 | TRBV29-1 | CSSKAVGGTQYF
TRBJ1-3 | 15 | TRBV6-1 | CASSEYWGSGNTIYF